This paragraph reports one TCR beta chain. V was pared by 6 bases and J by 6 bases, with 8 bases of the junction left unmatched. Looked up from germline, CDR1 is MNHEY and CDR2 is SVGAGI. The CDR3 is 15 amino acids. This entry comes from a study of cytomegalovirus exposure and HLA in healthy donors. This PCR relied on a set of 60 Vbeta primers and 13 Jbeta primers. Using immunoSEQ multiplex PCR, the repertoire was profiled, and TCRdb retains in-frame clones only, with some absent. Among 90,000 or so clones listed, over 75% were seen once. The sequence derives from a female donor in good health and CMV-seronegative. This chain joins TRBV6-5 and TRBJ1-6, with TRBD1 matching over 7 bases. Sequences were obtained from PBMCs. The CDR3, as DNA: TGTGCCAGCAGGCGGGAGGGGACAGTTAATTCACCCCTCCACTTT. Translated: CASRREGTVNSPLHF.